This T cell receptor beta chain stems from a study of vaccination effects on CD4 cells after COVID-19. Following a roughly 11-day culture, CD4+ T cells were purified. This individual tested PCR-positive for SARS-CoV-2 infection between March and December 2020. The participants, recipients of two vaccine doses, got either BNT162b2 or mRNA-1273. Half-medium exchanges with IL-2 medium took place on days 3 and 7. Germline-derived CDR1 and CDR2 are LNHDA and SQIVND (reference sequence). Trimming at V came to 4 bases and at J to 4 bases, leaving 2 bases not matched to a gene. The CDR3 is made up of 14 amino acids. Method: immunoSEQ multiplex PCR; TCRdb's copy keeps in-frame clones and lacks some. The top ten hold 3% to 4.5% of the sample, which has 40,000 to 45,000 clones, over 65% seen once. Comment on this clone: Its antigen is unknown.

The TCR comes from a human donor who had a prior SARS-CoV-2 infection. Sequenced material: CD4+ T cells from PBMCs cultured without peptide, taken after COVID-19 vaccination. J is TRBJ2-2 and V is TRBV19; TRBD1 aligns across 8 bases. CDR3 nucleotides: TGTGCCAGTAGTACAGGGGGCGGCACCGGGGAGCTGTTTTTT. Its protein product is CASSTGGGTGELFF. Complete variable domain (other parts from reference TRBV19 and TRBJ2-2): DGGITQSPKYLFRKEGQNVTLSCEQNLNHDAMYWYRQDPGQGLRLIYYSQIVNDFQKGDIAEGYSVSREKKESFPLTVTSAQKNPTAFYLCASSTGGGTGELFFGEGSRLTVL.